This T cell receptor beta chain was observed in a study of shared clonotypes between healthy human individuals. None of the donors, who were healthy HIV-negative adults, had recently had acute infections or vaccinations. This table comes from immunoSEQ multiplex PCR, and its TCRdb copy is limited to in-frame clones, with some not included. This sample has 650,000 to 700,000 clones, with about 90% found just once. The clonotype originates from a man younger than 35 in good health. Some clones in this sample may be carry-over from other donors' samples. The sequencing sample was made of memory CD8+ T cells from PBMCs. Subset in this sample: CD45RO+ cells pooled with CCR7-negative TemRA cells.

The CDR3 DNA reads TGTGCCAGCAGTTTATCAGGGGCGGCTGAAGCTTTCTTT. Amino acid sequence: CASSLSGAAEAFF. The chain combines TRBV27 with TRBJ1-1; a weak D match, TRBD1 (5 bases). Per the germline V gene, CDR1 is MNHEY and CDR2 is SMNVEV (reference sequence). V was trimmed by 0 bases and J by 6 bases, leaving 8 bases between them. This CDR3 is built from 13 residues.